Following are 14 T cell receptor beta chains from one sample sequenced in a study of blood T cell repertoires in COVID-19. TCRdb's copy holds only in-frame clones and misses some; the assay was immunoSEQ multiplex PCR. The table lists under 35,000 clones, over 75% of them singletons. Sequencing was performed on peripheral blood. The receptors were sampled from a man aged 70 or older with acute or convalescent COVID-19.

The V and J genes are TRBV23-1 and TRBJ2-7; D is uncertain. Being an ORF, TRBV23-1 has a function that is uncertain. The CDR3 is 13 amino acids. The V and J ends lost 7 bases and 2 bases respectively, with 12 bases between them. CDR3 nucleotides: TGCGCCAGCACCCTCCCAGGAACCTACGAGCAGTACTTC. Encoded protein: CASTLPGTYEQYF.

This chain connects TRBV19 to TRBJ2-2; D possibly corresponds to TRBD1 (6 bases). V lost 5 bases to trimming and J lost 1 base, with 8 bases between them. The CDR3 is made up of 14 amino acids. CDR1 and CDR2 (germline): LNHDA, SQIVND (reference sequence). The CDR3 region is CASSLDRNTGELFF. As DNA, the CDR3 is TGTGCCAGTAGTCTGGACAGGAACACCGGGGAGCTGTTTTTT.

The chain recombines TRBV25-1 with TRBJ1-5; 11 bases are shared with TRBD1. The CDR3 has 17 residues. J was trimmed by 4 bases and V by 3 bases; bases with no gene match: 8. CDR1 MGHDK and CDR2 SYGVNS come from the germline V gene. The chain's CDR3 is CASSESSGQGANQPQHF. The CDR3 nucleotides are TGTGCCAGCAGTGAGTCCTCCGGACAGGGGGCTAATCAGCCCCAGCATTTT.

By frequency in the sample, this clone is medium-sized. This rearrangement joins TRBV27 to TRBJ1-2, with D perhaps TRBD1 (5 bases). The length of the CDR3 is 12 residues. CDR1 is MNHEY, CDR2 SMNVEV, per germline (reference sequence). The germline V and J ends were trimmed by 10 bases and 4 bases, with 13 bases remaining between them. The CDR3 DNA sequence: TGTGCCACCTCGACAGCTACCTATGGCTACACCTTC. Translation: CATSTATYGYTF.

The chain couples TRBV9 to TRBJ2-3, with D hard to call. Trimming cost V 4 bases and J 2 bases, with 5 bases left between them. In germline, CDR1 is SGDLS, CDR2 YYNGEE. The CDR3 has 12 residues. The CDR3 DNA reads TGTGCCAGCAGCTCATCCACAGATACGCAGTATTTT. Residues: CASSSSTDTQYF. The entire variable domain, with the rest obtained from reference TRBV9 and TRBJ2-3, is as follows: DSGVTQTPKHLITATGQRVTLRCSPRSGDLSVYWYQQSLDQGLQFLIQYYNGEERAKGNILERFSAQQFPDLHSELNLSSLELGDSALYFCASSSSTDTQYFGPGTRLTVL.

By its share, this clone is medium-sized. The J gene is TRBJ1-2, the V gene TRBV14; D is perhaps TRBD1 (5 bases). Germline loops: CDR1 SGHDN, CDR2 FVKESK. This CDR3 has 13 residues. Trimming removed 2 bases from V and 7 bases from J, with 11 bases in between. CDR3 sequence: CASSQYDRGGYTF. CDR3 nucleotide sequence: TGTGCCAGCAGCCAATATGACAGAGGTGGCTACACCTTC.

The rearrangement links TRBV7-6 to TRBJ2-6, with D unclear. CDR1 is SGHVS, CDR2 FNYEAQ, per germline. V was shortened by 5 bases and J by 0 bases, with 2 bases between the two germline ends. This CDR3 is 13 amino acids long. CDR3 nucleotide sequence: TGTGCCAGCAGCCACTCTGGGGCCAACGTCCTGACTTTC. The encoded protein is CASSHSGANVLTF.

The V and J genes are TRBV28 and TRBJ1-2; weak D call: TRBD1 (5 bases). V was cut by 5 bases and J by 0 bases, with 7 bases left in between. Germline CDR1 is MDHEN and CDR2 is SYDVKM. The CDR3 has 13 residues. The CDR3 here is CASSPRANYGYTF. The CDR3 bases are TGTGCCAGCAGTCCCAGGGCTAACTATGGCTACACCTTC.

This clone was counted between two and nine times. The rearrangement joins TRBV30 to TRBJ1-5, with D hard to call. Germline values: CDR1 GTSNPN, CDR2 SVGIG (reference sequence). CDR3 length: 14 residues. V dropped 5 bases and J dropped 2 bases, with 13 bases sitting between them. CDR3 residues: CAWSSWGGNQPQHF. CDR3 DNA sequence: TGTGCCTGGTCCTCTTGGGGAGGCAATCAGCCCCAGCATTTT.

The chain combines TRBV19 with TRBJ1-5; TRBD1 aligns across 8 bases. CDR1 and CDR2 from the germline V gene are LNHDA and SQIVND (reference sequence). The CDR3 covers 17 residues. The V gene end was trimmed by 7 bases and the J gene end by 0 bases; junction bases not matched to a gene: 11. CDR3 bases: TGTGCCAGTACCTCAGGACAGGGCCCTTATAGCAATCAGCCCCAGCATTTT. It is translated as CASTSGQGPYSNQPQHF.

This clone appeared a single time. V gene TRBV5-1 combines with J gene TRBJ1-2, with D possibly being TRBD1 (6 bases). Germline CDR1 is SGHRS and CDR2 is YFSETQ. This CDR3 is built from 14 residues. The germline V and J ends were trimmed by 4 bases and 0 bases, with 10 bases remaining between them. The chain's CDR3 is CASSRQETNYGYTF. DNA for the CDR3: TGCGCCAGCAGCCGACAGGAGACTAACTATGGCTACACCTTC.

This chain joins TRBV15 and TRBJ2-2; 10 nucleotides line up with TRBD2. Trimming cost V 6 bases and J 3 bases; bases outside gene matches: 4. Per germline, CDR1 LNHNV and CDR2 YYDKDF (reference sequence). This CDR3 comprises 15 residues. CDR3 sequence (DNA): TGTGCCACCAGTCCGAGCGGGAGGGACACCGGGGAGCTGTTTTTT. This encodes CATSPSGRDTGELFF.

CDR3: CATSAAGGRESYEQYF. CDR3 bases: TGTGCCACCAGTGCCGCCGGCGGGAGGGAGTCCTACGAGCAGTACTTC. This chain joins TRBV24-1 and TRBJ2-7; 9 bases match TRBD2. The CDR3 extends over 16 amino acids. Germline CDR1 is KGHDR and CDR2 is SFDVKD. After removal of 5 bases from V and 1 base from J, the junction contained 8 bases not matched to a gene.

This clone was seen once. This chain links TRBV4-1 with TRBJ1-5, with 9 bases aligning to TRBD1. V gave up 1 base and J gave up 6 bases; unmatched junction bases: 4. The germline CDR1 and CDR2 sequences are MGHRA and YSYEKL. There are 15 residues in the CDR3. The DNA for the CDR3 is TGCGCCAGCAGCCAAGGCCCGGACAGGGGTCAGCCCCAGCATTTT. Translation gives CASSQGPDRGQPQHF.